This T cell receptor beta chain appears in the sequencing data of a study of blood T cell repertoires in COVID-19. The overall study: Material from acute and convalescent COVID-19 was sourced from the United States, Italy and Spain.

Under the authors' procedure: Nucleated cell number was recorded as an estimate derived from reference gene primer amplification. The data were produced by immunoSEQ multiplex PCR, yet TCRdb's version contains in-frame clones alone and is incomplete. That table furnishes V, J and clone size, whereas the DNA furnished D and trimming. The sample carries tens of thousands of clones, roughly 80% recorded once. Trimming left V 2 bases short and J 5 bases short, with 17 bases between. The length of the CDR3 is 16 residues. CDR1 and CDR2 from the germline V gene are MNHEY and SVGEGT. The clonotype comes from a human donor in a cohort sampled during active COVID-19. The sequenced material came from peripheral blood. The V gene is TRBV6-2 or TRBV6-3, the J gene TRBJ2-3; D perhaps matches TRBD1 (6 bases). The CDR3 sequence is CASSYDYRAQVDTQYF. CDR3 bases: TGTGCCAGCAGTTACGATTACAGGGCCCAGGTAGATACGCAGTATTTT.